The 27 T cell receptor beta chains below come from one sample, sequenced in a study of siplizumab effects on memory and regulatory T cells (dated by TCRdb to about 2019). Receptor libraries were prepared by the immunoSEQ multiplex PCR assay. As stored in TCRdb, this immuneACCESS dataset retains in-frame rearrangements with V and J assigned. A fraction of the clones does not appear; measured against another copy, unresolved V genes explain less than half of the discrepancy, and the remainder lacks a known reason. In all, the sample holds around 100,000 clones, and over 85% of those were seen once. Approximately 0.67% of the sample is taken by the ten largest. Sequenced input: Tregs sorted from blood. The origin of the receptors is a human donor in good health.

The CDR3 loop reads CASSKRQQETQYF. Here the CDR3 DNA reads TGTGCCAGCAGCAAACGACAGCAAGAGACCCAGTACTTC. The gene calls are TRBV14 and TRBJ2-5, with a weak D call TRBD1 (5 bases). The CDR3 sequence is 13 residues long. Germline V gene lookup returns CDR1 SGHDN and CDR2 FVKESK. V lost 5 bases and J lost 2, with 9 bases in between.

The chain links TRBV11-1 to TRBJ2-2; tentative D call: TRBD1 (6 bases). V lost 4 bases and J lost 2, with 17 bases in between. Germline CDR1 reads SGHAT; CDR2 reads FQDESV (reference sequence). The CDR3 loop spans 17 amino acids. The CDR3 DNA is TGTGCCAGCAGCTACAGGGTCGCCAGCCTAAACACCGGGGAGCTGTTTTTT. Translated: CASSYRVASLNTGELFF.

CDR3: CASRTRGGLSGELFF. Here the CDR3 DNA reads TGTGCCAGTAGGACACGGGGAGGGTTGTCCGGGGAGCTGTTTTTT. This chain links TRBV19 with TRBJ2-2; 7 bases align to TRBD2. This CDR3 comprises 15 residues. After removal of 6 bases from V and 6 bases from J, the junction contained 10 bases not matched to a gene. CDR1 is LNHDA, CDR2 SQIVND, per germline (reference sequence).

The chain has TRBV5-6 and TRBJ2-3; unclear D gene. This CDR3 is 13 amino acids long. Germline V lookup: CDR1 SGHDT, CDR2 YYEEEE. Trimming removed 2 bases at V and 6 bases at J, with 10 bases between. The CDR3 spells CASSLAEGDTQYF. CDR3 sequence (DNA): TGTGCCAGCAGCTTAGCCGAAGGGGATACGCAGTATTTT. The full variable domain, in which reference TRBV5-6 and TRBJ2-3 provide the parts outside the CDR3, is DAGVTQSPTHLIKTRGQQVTLRCSPKSGHDTVSWYQQALGQGPQFIFQYYEEEERQRGNFPDRFSGHQFPNYSSELNVNALLLGDSALYLCASSLAEGDTQYFGPGTRLTVL.

V gene TRBV2 combines with J gene TRBJ1-2; D gene unclear. Per the germline V gene, CDR1 is SNHLY and CDR2 is FYNNEI. CDR3 size: 12 residues. Trimming pared 6 bases from V and 2 bases from J, leaving 7 bases between. CDR3 sequence (DNA): TGTGCCAGCAGGGACCTAAACTATGGCTACACCTTC. This encodes CASRDLNYGYTF.

The chain carries TRBV5-1 and TRBJ1-2; maybe TRBD1 (5 bases). The CDR3 has 15 amino acids. V dropped 0 bases and J dropped 2 bases, with 11 bases sitting between them. CDR1 is SGHRS, CDR2 YFSETQ, per germline. CDR3 amino acids: CASSLGGARNYGYTF. CDR3 DNA: TGCGCCAGCAGCTTGGGCGGGGCACGGAACTATGGCTACACCTTC.

To note about this clone: In the same sample, other DNA sequences code for this CDR3. This sequence joins TRBV18 and TRBJ1-4, with unresolved D. Trimming removed 2 bases from V and 5 bases from J, with 3 bases in between. Germline V gene data show CDR1 as KGHSH and CDR2 as LQKENI. The CDR3 has 12 residues. The CDR3 loop is CASSPANEKLFF. The CDR3 DNA sequence: TGTGCCAGCTCACCAGCGAATGAAAAACTGTTTTTT.

V is TRBV19 and J is TRBJ2-1; D not certain. CDR3 size: 16 residues. The germline V gene has CDR1 LNHDA and CDR2 SQIVND (reference sequence). V was clipped by 1 base and J by 0 bases, with 10 bases between them. As DNA, the CDR3 is TGTGCCAGTAGTATAGGGCAGGTCTCCTCCTACAATGAGCAGTTCTTC. This encodes CASSIGQVSSYNEQFF.

The chain is built from TRBV6-1 and TRBJ2-3; 8 bases are a match to TRBD1. The CDR3 has 14 amino acids. The germline V gene encodes CDR1 MNHNS and CDR2 SASEGT. Trimming at V came to 6 bases and at J to 3 bases, leaving 5 bases not matched to a gene. In DNA, the CDR3 is TGTGCCAGCAGCCGGGGACAGGCGACAGATACGCAGTATTTT. Residues: CASSRGQATDTQYF.

This chain links TRBV30 with TRBJ2-5; the D gene is possibly TRBD2 (6 bases). CDR1 and CDR2 (germline): GTSNPN, SVGIG (reference sequence). This CDR3 contains 11 residues. Deletions cut 8 bases from V and 5 bases from J, with 12 bases between. CDR3 loop: CAGGVWETQYF. CDR3 sequence (DNA): TGTGCCGGAGGGGTCTGGGAGACCCAGTACTTC.

The V and J genes are TRBV10-3 and TRBJ2-3; either TRBD1 or TRBD2 may supply D (5 bases each). This CDR3 has 13 amino acids. The V and J ends lost 3 bases and 4 bases respectively, with 8 bases between them. The V gene's germline CDR1 is ENHRY and CDR2 SYGVKD. For the CDR3, the DNA is TGTGCCATCAGTGATAAGGGACCAGATACGCAGTATTTT. It yields the protein CAISDKGPDTQYF.

This clone has a single count. At one of its ends the junction is not consistent with the germline gene, which may arise from a read error. The gene calls are TRBV7-8 and TRBJ2-7; possibly TRBD1 or TRBD2 for D (5 bases each). The germline V gene has CDR1 SGHVS and CDR2 FQNEAQ. This CDR3 comprises 15 residues. The CDR3 protein is CASNLPGTASNEQYF. CDR3 nucleotide sequence: TGTGCCAGCAACTTACCCGGGACGGCATCTAACGAGCAGTACTTC.

The table lists this clone with a count of one. In nucleotides, the CDR3 is TGTGCCAGCAGCTTGGGGCACGGCAATCAGCCCCAGCATTTT. This gives the protein CASSLGHGNQPQHF. V gene TRBV7-8 combines with J gene TRBJ1-5; perhaps TRBD1 as D (5 bases). CDR1 and CDR2 (germline): SGHVS, FQNEAQ. Between the trimmed V and J ends, which lost 3 bases and 2 bases, there was a span of 8 bases. The CDR3 extends over 14 amino acids. Full variable domain (outside the CDR3, taken from reference TRBV7-8 and TRBJ1-5): GAGVSQSPRYKVAKRGQDVALRCDPISGHVSLFWYQQALGQGPEFLTYFQNEAQLDKSGLPSDRFFAERPEGSVSTLKIQRTQQEDSAVYLCASSLGHGNQPQHFGDGTRLSIL.

The V and J genes are TRBV6-5 and TRBJ2-1; TRBD2 matches 8 bases. There are 14 residues in the CDR3. CDR1 is MNHEY and CDR2 is SVGAGI in the germline V gene. V was clipped by 10 bases and J by 7 bases; unmatched bases: 12. Here the CDR3 DNA reads TGTGCCACCCGACCGGGACTAGGTCATAATGAGCAGTTCTTC. It yields the protein CATRPGLGHNEQFF.

Only one count was recorded for this clone. V is TRBV2 and J is TRBJ2-1; 7 bases map to TRBD2. Germline CDR1 SNHLY, CDR2 FYNNEI. This CDR3 has 18 amino acids. J lost 5 bases, V lost 6 bases, and 19 bases had no gene match. The DNA of the CDR3 is TGTGCCAGCAGAGTGGGCGGGGCCGGACTAGTCATTAACAATGAGCAGTTCTTC. Translating gives CASRVGGAGLVINNEQFF.

This rearrangement joins TRBV6-1 to TRBJ1-1, with D tentatively TRBD1 (5 bases). The CDR3 consists of 13 residues. The V gene lost 5 bases and the J gene lost 6 bases, with 13 bases spanning the gap. Germline V lookup: CDR1 MNHNS, CDR2 SASEGT. The CDR3 loop is CASSRSGSPEAFF. The CDR3 nucleotides read TGTGCCAGCAGTAGGTCAGGGTCCCCTGAAGCTTTCTTT.

This rearrangement joins TRBV7-9 to TRBJ2-7; weak D call: TRBD2 (5 bases). Trimming stripped 2 bases from V and 6 bases from J, with 17 bases between. Germline-derived CDR1 and CDR2 are SEHNR and FQNEAQ (reference sequence). The CDR3 extends over 15 amino acids. The CDR3 reads CASSLFLVTGGEQYF. As DNA, the CDR3 is TGTGCCAGCAGCTTATTTCTGGTTACTGGAGGCGAGCAGTACTTC.

V is TRBV27 and J is TRBJ1-5, with D maybe TRBD1 (5 bases). V lost 6 bases, J lost 6 bases, and 18 bases lay in between. The germline gives CDR1 MNHEY, CDR2 SMNVEV (reference sequence). The CDR3 length is 15 residues. The CDR3 nucleotides are TGTGCCAGCAGCGTAACAGGCTTAAGGCGTCAGCCCCAGCATTTT. Translated, it gives CASSVTGLRRQPQHF.

This chain joins TRBV30 and TRBJ2-3; no firm D call. Per the germline V gene, CDR1 is GTSNPN and CDR2 is SVGIG (reference sequence). This CDR3 comprises 10 residues. V was shortened by 2 bases and J by 3 bases, with 0 bases between the two germline ends. CDR3 residues: CAWSTDTQYF. As DNA, the CDR3 is TGTGCCTGGAGTACAGATACGCAGTATTTT.

V and J are TRBV9 and TRBJ2-1, with D possibly TRBD1 on 6 matching bases. Germline V gene data show CDR1 as SGDLS and CDR2 as YYNGEE. There are 15 residues in the CDR3. With 0 bases removed from V and 3 bases from J, the gap between germline ends came to 10 bases. CDR3 amino acids: CASSVEGRGYNEQFF. The DNA of the CDR3 is TGTGCCAGCAGCGTAGAGGGCAGGGGCTACAATGAGCAGTTCTTC.

The rearrangement links TRBV7-3 to TRBJ2-5; TRBD1 matches 7 bases. Germline CDR1 is SGHTA and CDR2 is FQGTGA. CDR3 length: 15 residues. The ends lost 0 bases at V and 4 bases at J; junction bases unmatched: 5. Here the CDR3 reads CASSLTGTEGETQYF. Written as DNA, the CDR3 is TGTGCCAGCAGCTTAACCGGGACAGAAGGAGAGACCCAGTACTTC.

This chain joins TRBV4-1 and TRBJ1-4; 9 bases map to TRBD1. Germline CDR1 reads MGHRA; CDR2 reads YSYEKL. This CDR3 contains 19 residues. V lost 5 bases and J lost 8; bases outside the gene matches: 21. The CDR3 DNA reads TGCGCCAGCAGCGTAAAGTCCGGGACAGGGACGACTCTGATGGAAAAACTGTTTTTT. It encodes CASSVKSGTGTTLMEKLFF.

The V call is TRBV29-1, the J call TRBJ2-7; D gene unclear. The CDR3 contains 12 residues. Germline CDR1 SQVTM, CDR2 ANQGSEA. Deletions cut 4 bases from V and 3 bases from J, with 10 bases between. The CDR3 spells CSVAEVFYEQYF. The CDR3 coding sequence is TGCAGCGTTGCAGAGGTGTTCTACGAGCAGTACTTC.

The chain couples TRBV30 to TRBJ1-2, with D tentatively TRBD1 (6 bases). The CDR3 contains 13 residues. Germline V gene lookup returns CDR1 GTSNPN and CDR2 SVGIG (reference sequence). V lost 5 bases, J lost 0 bases, and 10 bases lay in between. The CDR3 reads CAWGTSSNYGYTF. CDR3 nucleotides: TGTGCCTGGGGGACAAGTTCTAACTATGGCTACACCTTC.

V and J are TRBV7-3 and TRBJ2-3; D possibly corresponds to TRBD2 (6 bases). CDR1 is SGHTA, CDR2 FQGTGA, per germline. The CDR3 contains 15 residues. V was pared by 4 bases and J by 4 bases, with 15 bases between. DNA of the CDR3: TGTGCCAGCAGCTCCCTCGGGGGAGAAGCAGATACGCAGTATTTT. This gives the protein CASSSLGGEADTQYF. The whole variable domain, filled in from reference TRBV7-3 and TRBJ2-3, reads GAGVSQTPSNKVTEKGKYVELRCDPISGHTALYWYRQSLGQGPEFLIYFQGTGAADDSGLPNDRFFAVRPEGSVSTLKIQRTERGDSAVYLCASSSLGGEADTQYFGPGTRLTVL.

The chain links TRBV5-4 to TRBJ1-6; D is undetermined. Germline V gene sequence: CDR1 SGHNT, CDR2 YYREEE (reference sequence). The V end was cut by 0 bases, the J end by 10 bases, with 5 bases between. The CDR3 is 12 residues long. CDR3 bases: TGTGCCAGCAGCTTGGGCACCTCACCCCTCCACTTT. This gives the protein CASSLGTSPLHF.

V is TRBV18 and J is TRBJ1-5; TRBD1 matches 9 bases. Trimming cost V 4 bases and J 2 bases; bases outside gene matches: 3. This CDR3 is 15 amino acids long. Germline assignment: CDR1 KGHSH and CDR2 LQKENI. The CDR3 reads CASSQQGAGNQPQHF. The CDR3 nucleotides are TGTGCCAGCTCACAACAGGGGGCTGGCAATCAGCCCCAGCATTTT. The whole variable domain, remainder taken from reference TRBV18 and TRBJ1-5, is NAGVMQNPRHLVRRRGQEARLRCSPMKGHSHVYWYRQLPEEGLKFMVYLQKENIIDESGMPKERFSAEFPKEGPSILRIQQVVRGDSAAYFCASSQQGAGNQPQHFGDGTRLSIL.